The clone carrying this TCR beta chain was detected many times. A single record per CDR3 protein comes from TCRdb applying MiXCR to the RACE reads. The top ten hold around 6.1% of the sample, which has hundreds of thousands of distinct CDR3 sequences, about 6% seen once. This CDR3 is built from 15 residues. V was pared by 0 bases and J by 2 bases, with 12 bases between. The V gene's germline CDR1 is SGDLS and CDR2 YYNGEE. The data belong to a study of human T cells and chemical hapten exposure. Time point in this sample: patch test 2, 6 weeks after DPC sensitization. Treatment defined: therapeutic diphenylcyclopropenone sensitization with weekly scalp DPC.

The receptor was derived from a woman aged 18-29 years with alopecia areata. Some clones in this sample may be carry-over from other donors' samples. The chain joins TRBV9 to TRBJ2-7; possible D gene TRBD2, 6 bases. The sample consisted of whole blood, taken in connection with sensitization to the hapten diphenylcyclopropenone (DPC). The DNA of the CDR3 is TGTGCCAGCAGCGTAGGGGACTCCACCACCTACGAGCAGTACTTC. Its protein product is CASSVGDSTTYEQYF. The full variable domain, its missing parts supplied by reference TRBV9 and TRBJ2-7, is DSGVTQTPKHLITATGQRVTLRCSPRSGDLSVYWYQQSLDQGLQFLIQYYNGEERAKGNILERFSAQQFPDLHSELNLSSLELGDSALYFCASSVGDSTTYEQYFGPGTRLTVT.